One and the same sample provided the 4 T cell receptor beta chains below, sequenced in a study of shared clonotypes between healthy human individuals. Sequencing used immunoSEQ multiplex PCR; TCRdb keeps in-frame clones, though not all of them. Of around 510,000 clones detected, roughly 95% appear once; the ten largest clones hold 0.05% to 0.07%. The source material was naive CD4+ T cells sorted from blood. Subset specified: CD45RA+ positively selected. Receptors were obtained from a woman aged 30 to 39 in good health.

The V and J genes are TRBV27 and TRBJ1-1; D might be TRBD1 (6 bases). With 1 base removed from V and 7 bases from J, the gap between germline ends came to 10 bases. There are 13 residues in the CDR3. Germline V CDR1 and CDR2: MNHEY, SMNVEV (reference sequence). CDR3 protein: CASSLLGALEAFF. For the CDR3, the DNA is TGTGCCAGCAGTTTATTGGGGGCCCTTGAAGCTTTCTTT.

This sequence joins TRBV28 and TRBJ2-3; the match to TRBD2 covers 9 bases. The CDR3 loop spans 16 amino acids. The V gene's germline CDR1 is MDHEN and CDR2 SYDVKM. The V segment lost 8 bases and the J segment 1 base; nucleotides outside the gene matches: 10. In DNA, the CDR3 is TGTGCCAGCTTCGAGGGGGCTAGCGGGGGCACAGATACGCAGTATTTT. Protein: CASFEGASGGTDTQYF.

This clone was observed a single time. V is TRBV28 and J is TRBJ2-4; D is possibly TRBD2 (6 bases). The CDR3 extends over 15 amino acids. The germline CDR1 and CDR2 sequences are MDHEN and SYDVKM. V lost 4 bases and J 8 bases, leaving 18 bases between the germline ends. The CDR3 is CASSSQEGATDIQYF. CDR3 DNA: TGTGCCAGCAGTTCCCAGGAGGGAGCCACGGACATTCAGTACTTC.

The chain has TRBV5-1 and TRBJ2-1; no firm D call. Germline CDR1 is SGHRS and CDR2 is YFSETQ. V lost 4 bases to trimming and J lost 3 bases, with 14 bases between them. The CDR3 sequence is 15 residues long. The CDR3 loop reads CASSRAGVLYNEQFF. For the CDR3, the DNA is TGCGCCAGCAGCCGCGCTGGGGTGCTCTACAATGAGCAGTTCTTC.